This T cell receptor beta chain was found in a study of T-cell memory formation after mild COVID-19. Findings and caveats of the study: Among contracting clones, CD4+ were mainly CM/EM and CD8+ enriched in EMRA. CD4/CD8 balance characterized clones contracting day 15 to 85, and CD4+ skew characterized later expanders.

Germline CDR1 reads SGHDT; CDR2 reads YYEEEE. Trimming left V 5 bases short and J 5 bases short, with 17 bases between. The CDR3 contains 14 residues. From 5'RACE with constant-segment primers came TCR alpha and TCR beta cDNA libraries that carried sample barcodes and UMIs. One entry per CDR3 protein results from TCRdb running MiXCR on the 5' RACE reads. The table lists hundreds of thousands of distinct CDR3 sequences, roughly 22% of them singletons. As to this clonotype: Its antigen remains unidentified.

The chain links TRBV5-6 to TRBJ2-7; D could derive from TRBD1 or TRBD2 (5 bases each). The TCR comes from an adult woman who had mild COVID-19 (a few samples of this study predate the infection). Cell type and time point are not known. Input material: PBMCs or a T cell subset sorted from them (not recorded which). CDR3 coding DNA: TGTGCCAGCAGGGCCGGGACCCCGAGCCACGAGCAGTACTTC. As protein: CASRAGTPSHEQYF.